A single sample gave rise to the 19 T cell receptor beta chains below, sequenced in a study of blood T cell repertoires in COVID-19. Assay: immunoSEQ multiplex PCR; the TCRdb copy retains only in-frame clones and omits some. This table has about 100,000 clones, 70% to 90% appearing once. Sequences were obtained from peripheral blood. Every receptor here comes from a man aged 50-60 years with active COVID-19.

The J gene is TRBJ2-4, the V gene TRBV6-4, with 9 bases fitting TRBD1. Germline-derived CDR1 and CDR2 are MRHNA and SNTAGT. The CDR3 loop spans 13 amino acids. The junction had 2 bases not matched to a gene; V was cut back by 2 bases and J by 9 bases. CDR3 region: CASSDGQGIIQYF. DNA for the CDR3: TGTGCCAGCAGTGACGGACAGGGGATCATTCAGTACTTC.

CDR3 region: CASSQQGYEQYF. CDR3 DNA sequence: TGTGCCAGCTCACAACAGGGGTACGAGCAGTACTTC. V is TRBV18 and J is TRBJ2-7; 7 bases match TRBD1. CDR1 and CDR2 from the germline V gene are KGHSH and LQKENI. The junction had 1 base not matched to a gene; V was cut back by 4 bases and J by 4 bases. The CDR3 has 12 residues. The full variable domain, its missing parts supplied by reference TRBV18 and TRBJ2-7, is NAGVMQNPRHLVRRRGQEARLRCSPMKGHSHVYWYRQLPEEGLKFMVYLQKENIIDESGMPKERFSAEFPKEGPSILRIQQVVRGDSAAYFCASSQQGYEQYFGPGTRLTVT.

The genes are TRBV30 and TRBJ1-3; D is undetermined. V dropped 5 bases and J dropped 3 bases, with 11 bases sitting between them. Germline CDR1 is GTSNPN and CDR2 is SVGIG (reference sequence). The CDR3 is 13 amino acids. In DNA form, the CDR3 reads TGTGCCTGGGGGAGGGTGGGTGGAAACACCATATATTTT. Its translation is CAWGRVGGNTIYF.

J is TRBJ2-2 and V is TRBV11-2; the D is unclear. The V and J ends lost 2 bases and 3 bases respectively, with 10 bases between them. The length of the CDR3 is 15 residues. Germline V gene lookup returns CDR1 SGHAT and CDR2 FQNNGV. The CDR3 DNA reads as TGTGCCAGCAGCTTAAGCGCTCTCGACACCGGGGAGCTGTTTTTT. Protein product: CASSLSALDTGELFF. Variable domain in full (rest from reference TRBV11-2 and TRBJ2-2): EAGVAQSPRYKIIEKRQSVAFWCNPISGHATLYWYQQILGQGPKLLIQFQNNGVVDDSQLPKDRFSAERLKGVDSTLKIQPAKLEDSAVYLCASSLSALDTGELFFGEGSRLTVL.

The V and J genes are TRBV5-1 and TRBJ1-6; TRBD1 matches 7 bases. This CDR3 is built from 14 residues. Germline V CDR1 and CDR2: SGHRS, YFSETQ. V shed 5 bases, J shed 10 bases, and the junction held 9 bases outside the gene matches. CDR3 nucleotides: TGCGCCAGCAGATTTACAGGGGAGAACTCACCCCTCCACTTT. Translating gives CASRFTGENSPLHF. The whole variable domain, filled in from reference TRBV5-1 and TRBJ1-6, reads KAGVTQTPRYLIKTRGQQVTLSCSPISGHRSVSWYQQTPGQGLQFLFEYFSETQRNKGNFPGRFSGRQFSNSRSEMNVSTLELGDSALYLCASRFTGENSPLHFGNGTRLTVT.

The chain recombines TRBV2 with TRBJ2-5; tentative D call: TRBD2 (5 bases). Germline V gene sequence: CDR1 SNHLY, CDR2 FYNNEI. V lost 4 bases, J lost 5 bases, and 11 bases lay in between. The CDR3 contains 13 residues. The CDR3 DNA is TGTGCCAGCAGTGGTCGTCTAGCCGAGACCCAGTACTTC. Amino acids: CASSGRLAETQYF.

This clone showed up just a few times. The genes are TRBV5-1 and TRBJ2-3; 10 nucleotides agree with TRBD2. V was clipped by 3 bases and J by 5 bases; unmatched bases: 6. CDR3 length: 15 amino acids. Germline V gene sequence: CDR1 SGHRS, CDR2 YFSETQ. Here the CDR3 reads CASSSLAGEGDTQYF. Here the CDR3 DNA reads TGCGCCAGCAGCTCCCTAGCGGGGGAGGGAGATACGCAGTATTTT. The full variable domain, rest sourced from reference TRBV5-1 and TRBJ2-3, is KAGVTQTPRYLIKTRGQQVTLSCSPISGHRSVSWYQQTPGQGLQFLFEYFSETQRNKGNFPGRFSGRQFSNSRSEMNVSTLELGDSALYLCASSSLAGEGDTQYFGPGTRLTVL.

This sequence joins TRBV6-2 or TRBV6-3 and TRBJ1-1; 9 bases are a match to TRBD1. With V trimmed by 5 bases and J by 1 base, 5 bases remained unmatched. Germline V lookup: CDR1 MNHEY, CDR2 SVGEGT. The CDR3 extends over 15 amino acids. CDR3 amino acids: CASSTRQGGNTEAFF. In DNA form, the CDR3 reads TGTGCCAGCAGTACCCGACAGGGGGGGAACACTGAAGCTTTCTTT.

The DNA for the CDR3 is TGTGCCAGCGTATGGAAAACAGGGTTCCCTTACAATGAGCAGTTCTTC. Translated: CASVWKTGFPYNEQFF. The V call is TRBV11-2, the J call TRBJ2-1; D possibly corresponds to TRBD1 (6 bases). This CDR3 is built from 16 residues. V dropped 8 bases and J dropped 4 bases, with 21 bases sitting between them. Germline V gene lookup returns CDR1 SGHAT and CDR2 FQNNGV.

This sequence joins TRBV11-3 and TRBJ2-2; D remains ambiguous. V was pared by 1 base and J by 3 bases, with 9 bases between. Germline V CDR1 and CDR2: SGHNT, YENEEA. The CDR3 is 15 residues long. The CDR3 protein is CASSLGLLDTGELFF. The CDR3 DNA follows: TGTGCCAGCAGCTTAGGACTCCTAGACACCGGGGAGCTGTTTTTT.

The chain combines TRBV6-1 with TRBJ2-7; 7 nucleotides line up with TRBD1. V was pared by 3 bases and J by 6 bases, with 5 bases of the junction left unmatched. Germline V gives CDR1 MNHNS, CDR2 SASEGT. The CDR3 length is 13 residues. CDR3 amino acids: CASSEDRIGEQYF. The CDR3 DNA is TGTGCCAGCAGTGAGGACAGGATAGGCGAGCAGTACTTC.

The rearrangement joins TRBV28 to TRBJ2-1; 11 nucleotides align to TRBD2. V gave up 6 bases and J gave up 4 bases; unmatched junction bases: 8. Germline lookup yields CDR1 MDHEN and CDR2 SYDVKM. The CDR3 covers 16 residues. Written as DNA, the CDR3 is TGTGCCAGCAGCCCTCGACTAGCGGGGAGATACAATGAGCAGTTCTTC. It yields the protein CASSPRLAGRYNEQFF. Full variable domain (outside the CDR3, taken from reference TRBV28 and TRBJ2-1): DVKVTQSSRYLVKRTGEKVFLECVQDMDHENMFWYRQDPGLGLRLIYFSYDVKMKEKGDIPEGYSVSREKKERFSLILESASTNQTSMYLCASSPRLAGRYNEQFFGPGTRLTVL.

The J gene is TRBJ1-1, the V gene TRBV27; the match to TRBD1 covers 10 bases. CDR1 and CDR2 (germline): MNHEY, SMNVEV (reference sequence). J gave up 4 bases and V 6 bases, and 2 bases lay outside the gene matches. There are 13 residues in the CDR3. This CDR3 is CASSWTGGTEAFF. The CDR3 DNA is TGTGCCAGCAGCTGGACAGGGGGCACTGAAGCTTTCTTT.

The chain links TRBV4-1 to TRBJ2-2, with TRBD2 identical over 7 bases. Germline V gene data show CDR1 as MGHRA and CDR2 as YSYEKL. The CDR3 is made up of 16 amino acids. V lost 6 bases and J lost 1; bases outside the gene matches: 8. The chain's CDR3 is CASREHRGENTGELFF. The CDR3 region has the DNA TGCGCCAGCAGGGAGCACCGGGGGGAGAACACCGGGGAGCTGTTTTTT.

The rearrangement links TRBV5-1 to TRBJ2-1; D is unresolved. The V end was cut by 6 bases, the J end by 0 bases, with 13 bases between. Germline CDR1 SGHRS, CDR2 YFSETQ. This CDR3 is built from 15 residues. The CDR3 bases are TGCGCCAGCATACCCCGGCCAGGCTCCTACAATGAGCAGTTCTTC. This gives the protein CASIPRPGSYNEQFF.

This clone was seen only once. The chain has TRBV5-8 and TRBJ2-1; 9 bases are shared with TRBD2. Germline V gene data show CDR1 as SGHTS and CDR2 as YDEGEE. The V and J ends lost 4 bases and 4 bases, in that order; junction bases with no gene match: 9. The CDR3 has 16 amino acids. The CDR3 region is CASSLRRGGYYNEQFF. The CDR3 coding sequence is TGTGCCAGCAGCCTCCGGCGGGGGGGGTATTACAATGAGCAGTTCTTC.

This chain links TRBV25-1 with TRBJ2-5; TRBD1 is a possible D gene (6 bases). The CDR3 contains 13 residues. CDR1 and CDR2 (germline): MGHDK, SYGVNS. Trimming took off 6 bases at V and 2 bases at J, with 10 bases between the two ends. The DNA of the CDR3 is TGTGCCAGCAGGAGGACAGCTCAAGAGACCCAGTACTTC. It specifies CASRRTAQETQYF.

The V gene is TRBV5-6, the J gene TRBJ2-5; maybe TRBD1 (5 bases). Germline-derived CDR1 and CDR2 are SGHDT and YYEEEE. The V end lost 0 bases, the J end lost 1 base, and 13 bases lay between the germline ends. CDR3 size: 16 residues. Written as DNA, the CDR3 is TGTGCCAGCAGCTTGGTGGACACATTAACCCAAGAGACCCAGTACTTC. Encoded protein: CASSLVDTLTQETQYF.

The chain has TRBV7-9 and TRBJ2-2; D is perhaps TRBD2 (6 bases). The CDR3 contains 15 residues. V was cut by 1 base and J by 1 base, with 7 bases left in between. Germline loops: CDR1 SEHNR, CDR2 FQNEAQ (reference sequence). CDR3 protein: CASSLDSGNTGELFF. CDR3 bases: TGTGCCAGCAGCTTAGATAGCGGGAACACCGGGGAGCTGTTTTTT.